The T cell receptor (beta chain) under discussion was sequenced for a study of blood T cell repertoires in COVID-19. The CDR3 runs 18 residues. CDR1 is SGHRS and CDR2 is YFSETQ in the germline V gene. V lost 6 bases, J lost 5 bases, and 16 bases stayed unmatched. Methods used by the authors: Estimation of nucleated cell counts was performed using reference gene primer amplification. Profiled with immunoSEQ multiplex PCR; TCRdb holds only in-frame clones, not every one. Clonal size and the V and J genes are those of that table, whereas D and trimming came from the DNA. The sample holds about 130,000 clones, roughly 72% seen once.

The receptor was derived from an elderly man with COVID-19, enrolled during active disease. This rearrangement joins TRBV5-1 to TRBJ2-7; 14 nucleotides match TRBD2. The sample comprised peripheral blood. CDR3 residues: CASTGGLGLAGVGNEQYF. As DNA, the CDR3 is TGCGCCAGCACCGGGGGTCTGGGACTAGCGGGAGTTGGGAACGAGCAGTACTTC.